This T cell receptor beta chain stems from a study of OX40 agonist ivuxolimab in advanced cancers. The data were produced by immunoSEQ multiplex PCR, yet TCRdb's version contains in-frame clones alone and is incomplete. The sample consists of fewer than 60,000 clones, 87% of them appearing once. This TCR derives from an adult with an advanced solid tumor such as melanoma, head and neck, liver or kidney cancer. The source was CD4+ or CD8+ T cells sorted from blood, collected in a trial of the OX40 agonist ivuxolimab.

CDR3 region: CASSLVKVVSEAFF. CDR3 nucleotide sequence: TGTGCCAGCAGCTTAGTTAAGGTGGTCAGCGAAGCTTTCTTT. V is TRBV7-2 and J is TRBJ1-1; D unclear. V shed 1 base and J shed 8 bases, with 14 bases lying between them. This CDR3 has 14 amino acids. The germline V gene encodes CDR1 SGHTA and CDR2 FQGNSA.